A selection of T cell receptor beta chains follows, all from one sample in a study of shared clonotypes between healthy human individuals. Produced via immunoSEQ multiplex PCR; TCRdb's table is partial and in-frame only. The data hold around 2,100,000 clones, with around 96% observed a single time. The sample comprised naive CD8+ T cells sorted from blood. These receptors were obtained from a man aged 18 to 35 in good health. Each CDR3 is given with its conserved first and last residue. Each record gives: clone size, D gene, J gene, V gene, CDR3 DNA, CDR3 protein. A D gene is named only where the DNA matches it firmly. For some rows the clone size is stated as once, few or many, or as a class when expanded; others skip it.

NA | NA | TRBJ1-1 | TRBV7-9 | TGTGCCAGCAGCTTAGCGCACTTCGGGGGGTCCCGAGTGTATCCTGAAGCTTTCTTT | CASSLAHFGGSRVYPEAFF
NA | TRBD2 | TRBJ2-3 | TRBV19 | TGTGCCAGTAGTCCATTCCTAGCGGATTCAGATACGCAGTATTTT | CASSPFLADSDTQYF
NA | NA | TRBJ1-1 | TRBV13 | TGTGCCAGCAGCCTAATTTTGGGTGAGGCTTTCTTT | CASSLILGEAFF
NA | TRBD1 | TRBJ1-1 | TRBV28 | TGTGCCAGCACCATGACAGGGGGAGGCACTGAAGCTTTCTTT | CASTMTGGGTEAFF
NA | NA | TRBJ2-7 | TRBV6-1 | TGTGCCAGCAGTGAGACAGTATCCTACGAGCAGTACTTC | CASSETVSYEQYF
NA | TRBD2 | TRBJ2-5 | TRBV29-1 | TGCAGCGTTGAAGAACGCGGGGGGCAAGAGACCCAGTACTTC | CSVEERGGQETQYF
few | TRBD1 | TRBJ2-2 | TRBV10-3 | TGTGCCATCAGTACAGACAGGGGGGGAGACACCGGGGAGCTGTTTTTT | CAISTDRGGDTGELFF
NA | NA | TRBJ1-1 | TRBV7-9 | TGTGCCAGCAGCTTAACCCAGGCGGACACTGAAGCTTTCTTT | CASSLTQADTEAFF
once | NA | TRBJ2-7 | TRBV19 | TGTGCCAGTAGTACCGGGACTCCCTACGAGCAGTACTTC | CASSTGTPYEQYF
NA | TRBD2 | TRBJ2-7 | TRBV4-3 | TGCGCCAGCAGCCTTACTAGCGGGAGGGCTTACGAGCAGTACTTC | CASSLTSGRAYEQYF
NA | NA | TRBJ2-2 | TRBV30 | TGTGCCGGGGAAGCAGGCAGGGGATACACCGGGGAGCTGTTTTTT | CAGEAGRGYTGELFF
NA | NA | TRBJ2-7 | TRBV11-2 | TGTGCCAGCAGCGGCGAGGGAGTCTACGAGCAGTACTTC | CASSGEGVYEQYF